The entry below describes one T cell receptor (beta chain). Its cognate antigen is unknown. This sample stems from a study of beta chain features in type 1 diabetes. Expressed TCRB transcripts got sequenced, as all isolated RNA was reverse transcribed. Profiled with immunoSEQ multiplex PCR; TCRdb holds only in-frame clones, not every one. The sample shows under 900,000 clones, under 20% of them seen only once. General study findings and limits: A greater similarity of naive, central memory and Treg TCRB repertoires was seen among patients than among healthy donors. Over-representation of high TCR-expressing cells was a possible consequence of cDNA sequencing.

Sequencing was performed on naive CD4+ T cells from blood. The sequence derives from a woman between 18 and 29 years old in good health.

DNA of the CDR3: TGTGCCAGCTCACCATGGATGAGTACCGGGGGCACTGGAGAGACCCAGTACTTC. Translating it yields CASSPWMSTGGTGETQYF. This rearrangement joins TRBV18 to TRBJ2-5; D might be TRBD1 or TRBD2, each matching 6 bases. Germline V gene data show CDR1 as KGHSH and CDR2 as LQKENI. The germline V and J ends were trimmed by 2 bases and 4 bases, with 23 bases remaining between them. CDR3 length: 18 amino acids.